The 10 T cell receptor beta chains reported below all come from one sample, sequenced in a study of CXCR3-negative and CXCR3-positive naive CD8 T cells (dated by TCRdb to between 2019 and 2020). The sample was run on a NextSeq 550. The Human TCR Profiling Kit (MiLaboratory) was used to make UMI-labeled 5' RACE TRB cDNA libraries. TCRdb reprocessed the reads, reporting each CDR3 protein sequence once and no DNA. The sample's records list 100,000 to 150,000 distinct CDR3 sequences. The top ten clones comprise under 0.5% of the sample. Sequencing was done on a sample of naive CXCR3- CD8+ T cells from blood. In the paper's terms, the cell subset or site label means: CD45RO-CCR7+CD27+CD95- naive CD8+ T cells lacking CXCR3 (TNR3-). Source of these receptors: a human donor in good health. Some clones in this sample may be carry-over from other donors' samples.

The chain links TRBV20-1 to TRBJ2-7. CDR3 length equals 15 residues. Germline lookup yields CDR1 DFQATT and CDR2 SNEGSKA (reference sequence). This CDR3 is CSARDRDKGSYEQYF.

The chain uses TRBV5-1 and TRBJ2-1; TCRdb lists TRBD1, though no DNA is available to test this call. The CDR3 contains 15 residues. Germline CDR1 reads SGHRS; CDR2 reads YFSETQ. CDR3 region: CASSLEGGTPWAQFF.

This chain links TRBV4-1 with TRBJ2-2; TCRdb names TRBD1, which stays unverified in the absence of DNA. The CDR3 is 19 residues long. Germline V gives CDR1 MGHRA, CDR2 YSYEKL. CDR3 sequence reads: CASSQEKVGTVLNTGELFF.

V gene TRBV6-6 combines with J gene TRBJ1-5; no DNA is available, so the TRBD1 call from TCRdb remains unchecked. The CDR3 length is 14 residues. The V gene's germline CDR1 is MNHNY and CDR2 SVGAGI (reference sequence). CDR3 region: CASSYTGAGQPQHF.

The chain carries TRBV7-3 and TRBJ2-6. The CDR3 sequence is 17 residues long. Germline V gene lookup returns CDR1 SGHTA and CDR2 FQGTGA. The CDR3 sequence is CASSLGFGDSGANVLTF. Full variable domain (remainder filled in from reference TRBV7-3 and TRBJ2-6): GAGVSQTPSNKVTEKGKYVELRCDPISGHTALYWYRQSLGQGPEFLIYFQGTGAADDSGLPNDRFFAVRPEGSVSTLKIQRTERGDSAVYLCASSLGFGDSGANVLTFGAGSRLTVL.

V gene TRBV29-1 combines with J gene TRBJ2-1; TCRdb reports TRBD1, a call that lacks DNA to check it against. Germline CDR1 reads SQVTM; CDR2 reads ANQGSEA. This CDR3 comprises 14 residues. CDR3 region: CSVEGSWGAREQFF.

The rearrangement links TRBV29-1 to TRBJ1-6; no DNA is available, so the TRBD1 call from TCRdb remains unchecked. The length of the CDR3 is 12 residues. The germline CDR1 and CDR2 sequences are SQVTM and ANQGSEA. CDR3: CSVGRVDSPLHF.

The chain combines TRBV5-6 with TRBJ2-1. Looked up from germline, CDR1 is SGHDT and CDR2 is YYEEEE. The CDR3 has 14 amino acids. The CDR3 here is CASSLVGRNDGQFF.

The V call is TRBV6-4, the J call TRBJ2-1; the TCRdb D gene call, TRBD2, has no DNA to confirm it. Germline V gives CDR1 MRHNA, CDR2 SNTAGT. The CDR3 totals 15 residues. This chain's CDR3 is CASSDGGGLVSEQFF.

The CDR3 loop reads CSVGTTGDGYTF. This chain uses TRBV29-1 with TRBJ1-2; TCRdb's assignment of TRBD1 cannot be checked, as there is no DNA. Germline V gives CDR1 SQVTM, CDR2 ANQGSEA. The CDR3 runs 12 residues. Filled out from reference TRBV29-1 and TRBJ1-2, the complete variable domain reads SAVISQKPSRDICQRGTSLTIQCQVDSQVTMMFWYRQQPGQSLTLIATANQGSEATYESGFVIDKFPISRPNLTFSTLTVSNMSPEDSSIYLCSVGTTGDGYTFGSGTRLTVV.